This TCR beta chain was captured in a study of T cell repertoires in aging, cancer and after chemotherapy. Study background: Clear clonal overlap appeared across healthy donor samples taken over several months to years.

CDR1 and CDR2 from the germline V gene are DFQATT and SNEGSKA (reference sequence). V trimming: 6 bases; J trimming: 7 bases; junction bases outside the gene matches: 8. There are 12 residues in the CDR3. Study conclusions and caveats: Untreated cancer patients had significantly lower blood TCR diversity than age-matched healthy donors. Across the chemotherapy interval, each cancer cohort showed higher median generation probability, suggesting thymic rebound.

Within the sample, this clonotype is medium-sized. What it binds is unknown. TRB rearrangements spanning V, D and J were amplified using mixed TRB-A/B primers. Each CDR3 protein gets one entry after TCRdb re-called the multiplex PCR reads with MiXCR. Of roughly 6,200 distinct CDR3 sequences in the sample, 25% to 30% were seen once. Amplification of TCR beta used genomic DNA extracted from peripheral blood. V usage is TRBV20-1 and J usage is TRBJ2-7; 8 nucleotides align to TRBD1. The sample consisted of blood. The clonotype originates from a human donor in good health. The CDR3 DNA sequence: TGCAGTGCAAGAACGGACAGGGTGGAGCAGTACTTC. Translating it yields CSARTDRVEQYF.